The next 32 T cell receptor beta chains were all read from a single sample in a study of CD8 T cells in ankylosing spondylitis. MiXCR, applied by TCRdb to the 5' RACE reads, yields one record per CDR3 protein. This sample has thousands of distinct CDR3 sequences, with more than 8% found just once. Sequencing was carried out using blood, either unsorted or a sorted T cell fraction (not recorded which). The receptor source for this set is a male donor with ankylosing spondylitis or in good health (not recorded which).

This clonotype has a count of ten or more. The chain has TRBV9 and TRBJ2-3; D unclear. This CDR3 comprises 12 residues. Trimming left V 0 bases short and J 5 bases short, with 4 bases between. Germline V lookup: CDR1 SGDLS, CDR2 YYNGEE. CDR3 amino acids: CASSVVLDTQYF. DNA of the CDR3: TGTGCCAGCAGCGTAGTTTTAGATACGCAGTATTTT.

In its sample, this clonotype is medium-sized. The chain joins TRBV9 to TRBJ1-3, with 7 bases aligning to TRBD1. CDR3 length equals 17 residues. Germline V CDR1 and CDR2: SGDLS, YYNGEE. Trimming took 0 bases from V and 0 from J; bases not matched to a gene: 6. CDR3 bases: TGTGCCAGCAGCGTAGCGCCAGGGGGAAACTCTGGAAACACCATATATTTT. This encodes CASSVAPGGNSGNTIYF.

By proportion, this clonotype is medium-sized. J is TRBJ1-3 and V is TRBV9; D is ambiguous. Germline V lookup: CDR1 SGDLS, CDR2 YYNGEE. The V end lost 1 base, the J end lost 7 bases, and 15 bases lay between the germline ends. This CDR3 comprises 15 residues. The CDR3 is CASSVSREGGNTIYF. The CDR3 DNA sequence: TGTGCCAGCAGCGTATCAAGGGAAGGTGGGAACACCATATATTTT.

Ten or more counts support this clonotype. The chain combines TRBV9 with TRBJ2-2; TRBD2 aligns across 10 bases. V shed 0 bases and J 6 bases; nucleotides not matched to a gene: 5. This CDR3 is 16 amino acids long. CDR1 is SGDLS, CDR2 YYNGEE, per germline. CDR3: CASSVGSGRAAGELFF. CDR3 bases: TGTGCCAGCAGCGTAGGAAGCGGGAGGGCCGCCGGGGAGCTGTTTTTT.

This clonotype was found many times. The V and J genes are TRBV9 and TRBJ1-2; 9 positions match TRBD1. The CDR3 has 17 amino acids. Germline-derived CDR1 and CDR2 are SGDLS and YYNGEE. The trim removed 3 bases at V and 2 bases at J, leaving 11 bases unmatched. The CDR3: CASSGGGGQGLNYGYTF. DNA for the CDR3: TGTGCCAGCAGCGGCGGCGGGGGACAGGGATTAAACTATGGCTACACCTTC.

V and J are TRBV9 and TRBJ2-2; D is perhaps TRBD1 (5 bases). The CDR3 extends over 18 amino acids. Per germline, CDR1 SGDLS and CDR2 YYNGEE. Trimming removed 4 bases at V and 5 bases at J, with 24 bases between. The CDR3 nucleotides are TGTGCCAGCAGCCAAGGGGCAGGGATAACGGCGGAGACCGGGGAGCTGTTTTTT. Its protein is CASSQGAGITAETGELFF.

This clonotype was picked up many times. V gene TRBV9 combines with J gene TRBJ1-5; 8 bases line up with TRBD1. CDR3 length equals 15 residues. Germline-derived CDR1 and CDR2 are SGDLS and YYNGEE. Losses at the gene ends were 0 bases for V and 3 bases for J; bases not matched to a gene: 2. The CDR3 nucleotides are TGTGCCAGCAGCGTAGAGGGACAGGACAATCAGCCCCAGCATTTT. It codes for CASSVEGQDNQPQHF.

Many counts were recorded for this clonotype. The chain combines TRBV9 with TRBJ2-6; maybe TRBD1 (5 bases). The CDR3 has 15 residues. Germline CDR1 is SGDLS and CDR2 is YYNGEE. V lost 0 bases, J lost 4 bases, and 8 bases lay in between. DNA for the CDR3: TGTGCCAGCAGCGTAGCAGGGCCCGGGGCCAACGTCCTGACTTTC. It specifies CASSVAGPGANVLTF.

This clonotype appeared a few times. This chain joins TRBV9 and TRBJ1-1; tentative D call: TRBD1 (5 bases). The V and J ends lost 3 bases and 1 base respectively, with 13 bases between them. The CDR3 sequence is 15 residues long. CDR1 and CDR2 from the germline V gene are SGDLS and YYNGEE. Written as DNA, the CDR3 is TGTGCCAGCAGCGAAACGGGGGGGACGAACACTGAAGCTTTCTTT. Amino acids: CASSETGGTNTEAFF.

By sample fraction, this clonotype is large. The chain is built from TRBV9 and TRBJ1-1; 8 bases are a match to TRBD1. V shed 3 bases, J shed 1 base, and the junction held 2 bases outside the gene matches. The CDR3 is 14 residues long. Germline CDR1 reads SGDLS; CDR2 reads YYNGEE. CDR3 sequence (DNA): TGTGCCAGCAGCGAGACAGGGGCGAACACTGAAGCTTTCTTT. Translating gives CASSETGANTEAFF. Complete variable domain (other parts from reference TRBV9 and TRBJ1-1): DSGVTQTPKHLITATGQRVTLRCSPRSGDLSVYWYQQSLDQGLQFLIQYYNGEERAKGNILERFSAQQFPDLHSELNLSSLELGDSALYFCASSETGANTEAFFGQGTRLTVV.

This clonotype was seen ten or more times. The CDR3 is CASSSRSEVGSGGETQYF. The DNA for the CDR3 is TGTGCCAGCAGCTCCCGGTCCGAGGTTGGGAGCGGGGGTGAGACCCAGTACTTC. The rearrangement links TRBV9 to TRBJ2-5; 8 bases line up with TRBD2. The trim removed 4 bases at V and 5 bases at J, leaving 19 bases unmatched. The CDR3 sequence is 18 residues long. Germline V gene sequence: CDR1 SGDLS, CDR2 YYNGEE.

The rearrangement links TRBV9 to TRBJ1-2, with D unresolved. Germline CDR1 reads SGDLS; CDR2 reads YYNGEE. This CDR3 is 13 amino acids long. V was cut by 3 bases and J by 6 bases, with 12 bases left in between. For the CDR3, the DNA is TGTGCCAGCAGCGGACAATCGAGGGATGGCTACACCTTC. Encoded protein: CASSGQSRDGYTF.

This clonotype was recorded many times. The chain employs TRBV9 and TRBJ2-3, with D possibly being TRBD2 (6 bases). Trimming removed 7 bases from V and 5 bases from J, with 17 bases in between. The germline gives CDR1 SGDLS, CDR2 YYNGEE. The CDR3 is 14 amino acids. Here the CDR3 DNA reads TGTGCCAGCTCGGAGGGTACTGGGGTAGATACGCAGTATTTT. Its protein is CASSEGTGVDTQYF.

This clonotype rates as medium-sized (0.01 to 0.1%). The chain combines TRBV9 with TRBJ2-1, with D uncertain. Germline-derived CDR1 and CDR2 are SGDLS and YYNGEE. The CDR3 spans 13 residues. With 3 bases removed from V and 5 bases from J, the gap between germline ends came to 9 bases. This chain's CDR3 is CASSDLPNNEQFF. The CDR3 coding sequence is TGTGCCAGCAGCGACTTACCCAACAATGAGCAGTTCTTC.

This clonotype has a handful of counts. The chain links TRBV9 to TRBJ1-2, with D uncertain. Germline CDR1 is SGDLS and CDR2 is YYNGEE. V gave up 0 bases and J gave up 4 bases, with 7 bases separating them. CDR3 length: 13 residues. CDR3 sequence: CASSVGESYGYTF. CDR3 nucleotides: TGTGCCAGCAGCGTAGGAGAAAGCTATGGCTACACCTTC.

Relative to its sample, this clonotype is medium-sized. The rearrangement joins TRBV9 to TRBJ2-1; TRBD2 matches at 10 bases. Germline CDR1 reads SGDLS; CDR2 reads YYNGEE. CDR3 size: 17 residues. J gave up 0 bases and V 3 bases, and 6 bases lay outside the gene matches. The CDR3 sequence is CASSGGLADSSYNEQFF. The CDR3 DNA follows: TGTGCCAGCAGCGGAGGACTAGCGGATAGCTCCTACAATGAGCAGTTCTTC.

CDR3 coding DNA: TGTGCCAGCAGCGTATTTCACACAGGGGTGCAAGAGACCCAGTACTTC. Its translation is CASSVFHTGVQETQYF. The V gene is TRBV9, the J gene TRBJ2-5; 7 bases match TRBD1. The CDR3 contains 16 residues. Germline V CDR1 and CDR2: SGDLS, YYNGEE. J gave up 2 bases and V 1 base, and 8 bases lay outside the gene matches.

CDR3 nucleotides: TGTGCCAGCAGCGTAGGGGTTGAGCAGTTCTTC. It codes for CASSVGVEQFF. The chain has TRBV9 and TRBJ2-1; D uncertain. V gave up 0 bases and J gave up 9 bases, with 4 bases separating them. The CDR3 consists of 11 residues. Germline assignment: CDR1 SGDLS and CDR2 YYNGEE.

This clonotype is medium-sized. The V gene is TRBV9, the J gene TRBJ2-1, with unresolved D. V shed 0 bases and J shed 3 bases, with 7 bases lying between them. The CDR3 spans 14 residues. The germline V gene has CDR1 SGDLS and CDR2 YYNGEE. CDR3 sequence: CASSVDANYNEQFF. CDR3 bases: TGTGCCAGCAGCGTAGATGCCAACTACAATGAGCAGTTCTTC.

This clonotype has at least ten counts. This rearrangement joins TRBV10-2 to TRBJ1-2, with a weak D call TRBD1 (6 bases). This CDR3 comprises 13 residues. From germline, CDR1 is WSHSY and CDR2 SAAADI. V was trimmed by 6 bases and J by 7 bases, leaving 15 bases between them. CDR3 bases: TGCGCCAGCAGCCCCGACAGGAGGGGTGGCTACACCTTC. Translated, it gives CASSPDRRGGYTF.

This clonotype showed up just a few times. The chain is built from TRBV9 and TRBJ2-1, with 7 bases fitting TRBD1. The trim removed 4 bases at V and 6 bases at J, leaving 13 bases unmatched. Germline values: CDR1 SGDLS, CDR2 YYNGEE. This CDR3 is 16 amino acids long. The chain's CDR3 is CASSLQDRPTFNEQFF. The CDR3 coding sequence is TGTGCCAGCAGCCTACAGGACAGGCCGACTTTCAATGAGCAGTTCTTC.

This clonotype appeared many times. The V gene is TRBV9, the J gene TRBJ2-3, with 7 bases lining up with TRBD2. Germline assignment: CDR1 SGDLS and CDR2 YYNGEE. The CDR3 sequence is 16 residues long. Trimming cost V 4 bases and J 2 bases; bases outside gene matches: 10. The CDR3 is CASSPEGRGITDTQYF. DNA for the CDR3: TGTGCCAGCAGCCCTGAGGGGCGGGGGATCACAGATACGCAGTATTTT.

The table lists this clonotype with many counts. The chain joins TRBV9 to TRBJ2-1; D uncertain. V lost 0 bases to trimming and J lost 1 base, with 5 bases between them. In germline, CDR1 is SGDLS, CDR2 YYNGEE. This CDR3 comprises 14 residues. The CDR3 protein is CASSVGQSYNEQFF. The CDR3 DNA follows: TGTGCCAGCAGCGTAGGGCAGTCCTACAATGAGCAGTTCTTC. The variable domain in full, completed from reference TRBV9 and TRBJ2-1, reads DSGVTQTPKHLITATGQRVTLRCSPRSGDLSVYWYQQSLDQGLQFLIQYYNGEERAKGNILERFSAQQFPDLHSELNLSSLELGDSALYFCASSVGQSYNEQFFGPGTRLTVL.

This clonotype is judged medium-sized. This chain uses TRBV9 with TRBJ2-3; perhaps TRBD1 as D (6 bases). Per the germline V gene, CDR1 is SGDLS and CDR2 is YYNGEE. CDR3 length: 15 amino acids. With 4 bases removed from V and 0 bases from J, the gap between germline ends came to 12 bases. The CDR3 nucleotides read TGTGCCAGCAGCTCCCAGGGGACGAGCACAGATACGCAGTATTTT. This sequence encodes CASSSQGTSTDTQYF.

This clonotype appeared a few times. V gene TRBV9 combines with J gene TRBJ2-3, with D unresolved. This CDR3 region has 15 residues. Trimming removed 0 bases from V and 2 bases from J, with 10 bases in between. Germline V gene lookup returns CDR1 SGDLS and CDR2 YYNGEE. This CDR3 reads CASSVARANTDTQYF. CDR3 nucleotides: TGTGCCAGCAGCGTAGCTAGAGCGAACACAGATACGCAGTATTTT.

This clonotype was recorded at least ten times. The chain joins TRBV9 to TRBJ2-5; D call uncertain. V was pared by 0 bases and J by 5 bases, with 8 bases between. Germline V gene data show CDR1 as SGDLS and CDR2 as YYNGEE. The CDR3 consists of 13 residues. The CDR3 nucleotides read TGTGCCAGCAGCGTAGGGGGTGTGGAGACCCAGTACTTC. This encodes CASSVGGVETQYF.

This clonotype was seen ten or more times. The chain recombines TRBV9 with TRBJ2-3; either TRBD1 or TRBD2 may fit D (5 bases each). Germline CDR1 reads SGDLS; CDR2 reads YYNGEE. Trimming cost V 3 bases and J 6 bases, with 17 bases left between them. The CDR3 runs to 15 residues. The CDR3 coding sequence is TGTGCCAGCAGCGGTCCCGGGACCGGGGCTGATACGCAGTATTTT. This encodes CASSGPGTGADTQYF.

This clonotype ranks as medium-sized (0.01 to 0.1%). The rearrangement links TRBV9 to TRBJ2-6; 7 bases match TRBD1. The V segment lost 3 bases and the J segment 1 base; nucleotides outside the gene matches: 10. Germline V gene sequence: CDR1 SGDLS, CDR2 YYNGEE. CDR3 length equals 18 residues. The CDR3 here is CASSGSTGRNSGANVLTF. CDR3 nucleotides: TGTGCCAGCAGCGGGTCGACAGGGCGGAATTCTGGGGCCAACGTCCTGACTTTC.

A few counts support this clonotype. The rearrangement links TRBV9 to TRBJ2-2, with 12 bases matching TRBD2. The CDR3 is 18 amino acids. The ends lost 4 bases at V and 6 bases at J; junction bases unmatched: 13. Germline-derived CDR1 and CDR2 are SGDLS and YYNGEE. CDR3 sequence: CASSNPTSGGYRSGELFF. The CDR3 coding sequence is TGTGCCAGCAGCAACCCAACTAGCGGGGGGTACCGGTCCGGGGAGCTGTTTTTT.

The sample holds many counts of this clonotype. The chain links TRBV9 to TRBJ2-2; 7 nucleotides align to TRBD2. Germline V gene lookup returns CDR1 SGDLS and CDR2 YYNGEE. V shed 0 bases, J shed 6 bases, and the junction held 8 bases outside the gene matches. The CDR3 is 16 residues long. The CDR3 here is CASSVDGLVVPGELFF. CDR3 nucleotide sequence: TGTGCCAGCAGCGTAGACGGACTAGTGGTACCCGGGGAGCTGTTTTTT.

This clonotype appeared a few times. The V gene is TRBV9, the J gene TRBJ2-5, with 10 bases fitting TRBD2. This CDR3 spans 16 amino acids. Losses at the gene ends were 4 bases for V and 2 bases for J; bases not matched to a gene: 8. The germline V gene encodes CDR1 SGDLS and CDR2 YYNGEE. The CDR3 bases are TGTGCCAGCAGCCTAACCGGGACTAGCGAACAAGAGACCCAGTACTTC. Amino acids: CASSLTGTSEQETQYF.

This clonotype occurred many times. V usage is TRBV9 and J usage is TRBJ2-3; no clear D. Germline lookup yields CDR1 SGDLS and CDR2 YYNGEE. Trimming took 0 bases from V and 8 from J, leaving 10 bases between them. The CDR3 loop spans 13 amino acids. Here the CDR3 DNA reads TGTGCCAGCAGCGTAGGCGACGCTGGTACGCAGTATTTT. Its translation is CASSVGDAGTQYF.